This TCR beta chain comes out of a study of blood T cell repertoires in COVID-19. Background on the study: From the United States, Italy and Spain came samples of acute and convalescent COVID-19. In each case, the material was cDNA or gDNA derived from T cells, B-cell-depleted T cells, or PBMCs.

In the source study's methods: Quantification of nucleated cells was approximated via reference gene primer amplification. Some clones are missing from TCRdb's copy, which holds only in-frame ones; the method was immunoSEQ multiplex PCR. D and trimming were read from the DNA, whereas the V and J calls and clone size are those reported in that table. The sample has roughly 250,000 clones, 65% to 90% seen once. Germline V gene sequence: CDR1 SGHVS, CDR2 FQNEAQ. The V end was cut by 6 bases, the J end by 2 bases, with 12 bases between. The CDR3 contains 14 residues. This TCR was sampled from a woman between 50 and 59 years old with acute or convalescent COVID-19. The J gene is TRBJ2-3, the V gene TRBV7-8; tentative D call: TRBD2 (6 bases). The sequencing input was peripheral blood. CDR3 DNA sequence: TGTGCCAGCAGTCGGACTACCGCCACAGATACGCAGTATTTT. Its translation: CASSRTTATDTQYF. Combining the CDR3 with reference TRBV7-8 and TRBJ2-3 gives the whole variable domain GAGVSQSPRYKVAKRGQDVALRCDPISGHVSLFWYQQALGQGPEFLTYFQNEAQLDKSGLPSDRFFAERPEGSVSTLKIQRTQQEDSAVYLCASSRTTATDTQYFGPGTRLTVL.